Each of the 21 T cell receptor beta chains below was sequenced from the same sample in a study of blood T cell repertoires in COVID-19. The protocol was immunoSEQ multiplex PCR, while the TCRdb copy is restricted to in-frame clones and leaves out a portion. The sample records some 110,000 clones, about three quarters being singletons. Source material: peripheral blood. The receptor source for this set is a man of 80 years or more with COVID-19, enrolled during active disease.

J is TRBJ2-5 and V is TRBV3-1 (or the pseudogene TRBV3-2); a possible D gene is TRBD1 (6 bases). Germline-derived CDR1 and CDR2 are LGHDT and YNNKEL (reference sequence). The CDR3 spans 16 residues. Trimming left V 3 bases short and J 4 bases short, with 18 bases between. CDR3 loop: CASSQLGTSGRETQYF. CDR3 DNA sequence: TGTGCCAGCAGCCAGCTCGGGACATCAGGGCGAGAGACCCAGTACTTC.

The chain joins TRBV6-2 or TRBV6-3 to TRBJ2-7; TRBD2 matches at 15 bases. Trimming took 2 bases from V and 3 from J; bases not matched to a gene: 5. The CDR3 has 17 residues. Germline V gene sequence: CDR1 MNHEY, CDR2 SVGEGT. The CDR3 DNA reads TGTGCCAGCAGTTACCCGTTGGGACTAGCGGGAGGCTACGAGCAGTACTTC. Protein product: CASSYPLGLAGGYEQYF.

V is TRBV12-5 and J is TRBJ2-1; D gene ambiguous. The CDR3 consists of 13 residues. V lost 0 bases and J 9 bases, leaving 9 bases between the germline ends. In germline, CDR1 is LGHNT, CDR2 FRNRAP. CDR3 DNA sequence: TGTGCTAGTGGTTTGGTACTTAACGGTGAGCAGTTCTTC. Protein sequence: CASGLVLNGEQFF.

The chain uses TRBV28 and TRBJ1-2; 8 bases are a match to TRBD1. In germline, CDR1 is MDHEN, CDR2 SYDVKM. With V trimmed by 3 bases and J by 8 bases, 8 bases remained unmatched. The CDR3 extends over 14 amino acids. CDR3 amino acids: CASSFWETGVGYTF. CDR3 DNA sequence: TGTGCCAGCAGTTTTTGGGAGACAGGGGTCGGCTACACCTTC.

This clone was recorded a few times. The gene calls are TRBV19 and TRBJ2-3, with 15 bases lining up with TRBD2. Germline V CDR1 and CDR2: LNHDA, SQIVND (reference sequence). V gave up 4 bases and J gave up 5 bases; unmatched junction bases: 1. The CDR3 is 15 residues long. The CDR3 sequence: CASSRTSGRVDTQYF. Written as DNA, the CDR3 is TGTGCCAGTAGTAGGACTAGCGGGAGGGTAGATACGCAGTATTTT.

The rearrangement uses TRBV6-2 or TRBV6-3 and TRBJ2-7; weak D call: TRBD2 (5 bases). The CDR3 consists of 13 residues. The V gene lost 5 bases and the J gene lost 3 bases, with 11 bases spanning the gap. Germline CDR1 MNHEY, CDR2 SVGEGT. The CDR3 spells CASSRTVYYEQYF. The CDR3 region has the DNA TGTGCCAGCAGTCGGACTGTATACTACGAGCAGTACTTC.

This clone was recorded once. The rearrangement links TRBV7-9 to TRBJ2-2; TRBD2 agrees at 11 bases. The CDR3 has 15 amino acids. V shed 5 bases, J shed 7 bases, and the junction held 6 bases outside the gene matches. Germline V gives CDR1 SEHNR, CDR2 FQNEAQ (reference sequence). The CDR3 region is CASSPAGLAGGELFF. The CDR3 bases are TGTGCCAGCAGCCCCGCAGGACTAGCGGGCGGGGAGCTGTTTTTT.

This clone was found once. This chain uses TRBV6-5 with TRBJ2-7, with D unresolved. In germline, CDR1 is MNHEY, CDR2 SVGAGI. The CDR3 has 11 residues. The V gene lost 7 bases and the J gene lost 3 bases, with 7 bases spanning the gap. CDR3 bases: TGTGCCAGCACAGGTCACTACGAGCAGTACTTC. Translating it yields CASTGHYEQYF.

The J gene is TRBJ1-4, the V gene TRBV28; 8 bases are a match to TRBD1. The germline V gene encodes CDR1 MDHEN and CDR2 SYDVKM. The V and J ends lost 3 bases and 8 bases, in that order; junction bases with no gene match: 11. This CDR3 is built from 16 residues. CDR3 DNA sequence: TGTGCCAGCAGTTTGGGTGGACAGGGTGGGTACGAAAAACTGTTTTTT. The encoded protein is CASSLGGQGGYEKLFF.

The chain is built from TRBV7-9 and TRBJ1-1, with D possibly TRBD1 on 6 matching bases. CDR1 is SEHNR, CDR2 FQNEAQ, per germline (reference sequence). The V end lost 4 bases, the J end lost 2 bases, and 14 bases lay between the germline ends. The CDR3 has 15 residues. The CDR3 region has the DNA TGTGCCAGCAGCTATCGACAGGCCGGAAACACTGAAGCTTTCTTT. It encodes CASSYRQAGNTEAFF.

The chain is built from TRBV9 and TRBJ2-1; 12 nucleotides line up with TRBD2. The CDR3 runs 15 residues. Germline CDR1 reads SGDLS; CDR2 reads YYNGEE. V lost 4 bases, J lost 4 bases, and 3 bases stayed unmatched. The CDR3 protein is CASSPGTSGYNEQFF. The CDR3 DNA sequence: TGTGCCAGCAGCCCGGGGACTAGCGGGTACAATGAGCAGTTCTTC.

The chain recombines TRBV19 with TRBJ2-7, with 8 bases identical to TRBD2. The CDR3 sequence is 14 residues long. Per the germline V gene, CDR1 is LNHDA and CDR2 is SQIVND (reference sequence). Trimming removed 3 bases from V and 1 base from J; junction bases left unmatched: 2. In DNA form, the CDR3 reads TGTGCCAGTAGTATCACTAGCGGTTCCTACGAGCAGTACTTC. Translating it yields CASSITSGSYEQYF.

V usage is TRBV28 and J usage is TRBJ1-5; 8 bases are a match to TRBD1. The CDR3 is made up of 15 amino acids. Germline V gene data show CDR1 as MDHEN and CDR2 as SYDVKM. The V gene end was trimmed by 3 bases and the J gene end by 2 bases; junction bases not matched to a gene: 3. This chain's CDR3 is CASSFSGGGNQPQHF. The CDR3 nucleotides are TGTGCCAGCAGTTTTTCAGGGGGCGGCAATCAGCCCCAGCATTTT. Full variable domain (outside the CDR3, taken from reference TRBV28 and TRBJ1-5): DVKVTQSSRYLVKRTGEKVFLECVQDMDHENMFWYRQDPGLGLRLIYFSYDVKMKEKGDIPEGYSVSREKKERFSLILESASTNQTSMYLCASSFSGGGNQPQHFGDGTRLSIL.

This sequence joins TRBV6-5 and TRBJ2-7, with 9 bases that match TRBD1. From germline, CDR1 is MNHEY and CDR2 SVGAGI. This CDR3 has 16 amino acids. J was trimmed by 0 bases and V by 2 bases; bases with no gene match: 5. CDR3 sequence (DNA): TGTGCCAGCAGTTACGTACCGGGACAGGGCTCCTACGAGCAGTACTTC. Residues: CASSYVPGQGSYEQYF.

V gene TRBV7-3 combines with J gene TRBJ2-3; possible D gene TRBD2, 6 bases. Germline-derived CDR1 and CDR2 are SGHTA and FQGTGA. With 3 bases removed from V and 5 bases from J, the gap between germline ends came to 15 bases. The CDR3 length is 15 residues. The CDR3 is CASSFSGSRVDTQYF. CDR3 sequence (DNA): TGTGCCAGCAGCTTTAGCGGTTCAAGGGTAGATACGCAGTATTTT.

The CDR3, as DNA: TGTGCCAGCAGTCCGACAGGGAGGAACACCGGGGAGCTGTTTTTT. Amino acid sequence: CASSPTGRNTGELFF. The chain has TRBV7-9 and TRBJ2-2; 7 positions match TRBD1. The CDR3 runs 15 residues. V shed 6 bases, J shed 1 base, and the junction held 5 bases outside the gene matches. Germline CDR1 reads SEHNR; CDR2 reads FQNEAQ (reference sequence).

The gene calls are TRBV11-3 and TRBJ2-5; unclear D gene. With 5 bases removed from V and 2 bases from J, the gap between germline ends came to 18 bases. The CDR3 runs to 16 residues. CDR1 SGHNT and CDR2 YENEEA come from the germline V gene. In DNA form, the CDR3 reads TGTGCCAGCAGCCCCGCCCGCCGCGGAGTACAAGAGACCCAGTACTTC. Its protein product is CASSPARRGVQETQYF.

The V gene is TRBV10-3, the J gene TRBJ2-1; TRBD1 matches at 8 bases. The CDR3 has 16 residues. J gave up 4 bases and V 5 bases, and 10 bases lay outside the gene matches. Germline values: CDR1 ENHRY, CDR2 SYGVKD. In nucleotides, the CDR3 is TGTGCCATCAGTACTTCCTCCGGGACAGGTTACAATGAGCAGTTCTTC. This sequence encodes CAISTSSGTGYNEQFF.

The J gene is TRBJ1-1, the V gene TRBV28; D remains unclear. The CDR3 has 14 residues. V was trimmed by 6 bases and J by 5 bases, leaving 16 bases between them. Germline V lookup: CDR1 MDHEN, CDR2 SYDVKM. The CDR3 sequence: CASSRTGMGTEAFF. CDR3 DNA: TGTGCCAGCAGCCGCACGGGGATGGGTACTGAAGCTTTCTTT.

This chain connects TRBV5-1 to TRBJ1-2; 10 bases agree with TRBD1. V lost 4 bases to trimming and J lost 5 bases; unmatched junction nucleotides: 2. There are 13 residues in the CDR3. Germline CDR1 and CDR2: SGHRS and YFSETQ. DNA of the CDR3: TGCGCCAGCAGCCCGGGACAGGGGTATGGCTACACCTTC. Its translation is CASSPGQGYGYTF.

The chain couples TRBV5-3 to TRBJ1-1; no definite D call. TRBV5-3 is an open reading frame whose function is uncertain. V was trimmed by 1 base and J by 0 bases, leaving 16 bases between them. This CDR3 is 17 amino acids long. The CDR3 nucleotides are TGTGCCAGAAGCTTGTATCTGTCAGGCCTGGTGAACACTGAAGCTTTCTTT. This translates into CARSLYLSGLVNTEAFF.